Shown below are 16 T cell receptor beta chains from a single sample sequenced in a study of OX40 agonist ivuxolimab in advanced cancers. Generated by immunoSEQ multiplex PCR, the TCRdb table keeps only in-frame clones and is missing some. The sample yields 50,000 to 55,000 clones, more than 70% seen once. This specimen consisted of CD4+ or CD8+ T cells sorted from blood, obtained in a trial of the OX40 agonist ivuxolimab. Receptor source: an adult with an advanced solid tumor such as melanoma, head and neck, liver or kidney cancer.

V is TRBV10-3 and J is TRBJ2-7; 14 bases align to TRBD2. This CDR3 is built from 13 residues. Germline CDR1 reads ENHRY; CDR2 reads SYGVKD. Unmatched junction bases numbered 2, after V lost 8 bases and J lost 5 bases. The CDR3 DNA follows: TGTGCCATCGGGACTAGCGGGAGACACGAGCAGTACTTC. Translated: CAIGTSGRHEQYF.

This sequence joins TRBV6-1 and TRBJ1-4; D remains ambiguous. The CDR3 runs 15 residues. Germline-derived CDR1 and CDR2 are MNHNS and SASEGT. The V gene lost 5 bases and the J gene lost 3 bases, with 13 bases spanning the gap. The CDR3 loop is CASSPNGGSNEKLFF. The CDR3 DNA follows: TGTGCCAGCAGTCCAAACGGCGGCTCTAATGAAAAACTGTTTTTT.

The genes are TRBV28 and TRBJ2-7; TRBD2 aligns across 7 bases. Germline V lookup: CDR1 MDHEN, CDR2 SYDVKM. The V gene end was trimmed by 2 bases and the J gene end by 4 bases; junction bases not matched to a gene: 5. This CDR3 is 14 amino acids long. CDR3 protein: CASSLDGGGYEQYF. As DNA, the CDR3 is TGTGCCAGCAGTTTAGATGGGGGGGGATACGAGCAGTACTTC. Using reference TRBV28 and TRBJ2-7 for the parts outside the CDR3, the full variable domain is DVKVTQSSRYLVKRTGEKVFLECVQDMDHENMFWYRQDPGLGLRLIYFSYDVKMKEKGDIPEGYSVSREKKERFSLILESASTNQTSMYLCASSLDGGGYEQYFGPGTRLTVT.

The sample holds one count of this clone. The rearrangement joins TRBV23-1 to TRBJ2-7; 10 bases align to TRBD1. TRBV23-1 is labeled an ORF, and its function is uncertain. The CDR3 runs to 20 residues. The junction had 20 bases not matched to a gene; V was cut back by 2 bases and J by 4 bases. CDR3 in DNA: TGCGCCAGCAGTCAACCCCCACCCGCTTTCCCGGACAGGGGGGAATACGAGCAGTACTTC. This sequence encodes CASSQPPPAFPDRGEYEQYF.

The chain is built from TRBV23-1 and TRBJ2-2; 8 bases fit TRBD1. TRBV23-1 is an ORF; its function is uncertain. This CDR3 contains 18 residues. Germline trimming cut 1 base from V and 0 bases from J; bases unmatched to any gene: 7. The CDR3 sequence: CASSQWDRFVANTGELFF. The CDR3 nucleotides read TGCGCCAGCAGTCAATGGGACAGGTTCGTCGCGAACACCGGGGAGCTGTTTTTT.

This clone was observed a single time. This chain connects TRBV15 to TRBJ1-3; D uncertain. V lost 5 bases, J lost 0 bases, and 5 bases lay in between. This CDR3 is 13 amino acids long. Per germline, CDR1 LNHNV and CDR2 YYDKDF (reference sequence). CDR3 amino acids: CATSVNSGNTIYF. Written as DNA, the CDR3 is TGTGCCACCAGCGTGAACTCTGGAAACACCATATATTTT.

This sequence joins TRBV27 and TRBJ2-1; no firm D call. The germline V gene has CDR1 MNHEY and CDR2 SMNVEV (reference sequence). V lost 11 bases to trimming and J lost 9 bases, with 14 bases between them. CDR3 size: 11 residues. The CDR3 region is CAVNRGSEQFF. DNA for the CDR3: TGTGCCGTGAACCGAGGATCTGAGCAGTTCTTC.

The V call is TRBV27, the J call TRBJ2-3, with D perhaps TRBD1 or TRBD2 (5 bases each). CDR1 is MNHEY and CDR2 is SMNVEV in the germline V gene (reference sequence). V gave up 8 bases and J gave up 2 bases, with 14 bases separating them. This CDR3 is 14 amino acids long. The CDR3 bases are TGTGCCAGCGGATGGGGGTCTAACACAGATACGCAGTATTTT. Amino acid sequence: CASGWGSNTDTQYF.

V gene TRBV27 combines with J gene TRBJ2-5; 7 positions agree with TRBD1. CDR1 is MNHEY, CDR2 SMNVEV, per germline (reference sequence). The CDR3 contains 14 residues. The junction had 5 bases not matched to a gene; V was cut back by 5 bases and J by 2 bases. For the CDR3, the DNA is TGTGCCAGCAGTACTTGGGACAGACAAGAGACCCAGTACTTC. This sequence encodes CASSTWDRQETQYF.

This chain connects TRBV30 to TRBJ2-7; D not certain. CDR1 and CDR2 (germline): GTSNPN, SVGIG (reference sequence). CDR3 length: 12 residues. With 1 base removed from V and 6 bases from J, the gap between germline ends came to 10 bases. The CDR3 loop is CAWSATLSEQYF. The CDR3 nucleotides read TGTGCCTGGAGTGCTACGCTAAGCGAGCAGTACTTC.

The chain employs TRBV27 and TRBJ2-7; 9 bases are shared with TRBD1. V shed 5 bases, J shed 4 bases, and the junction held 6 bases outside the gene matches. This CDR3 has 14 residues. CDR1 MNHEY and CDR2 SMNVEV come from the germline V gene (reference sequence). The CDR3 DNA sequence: TGTGCCAGCAGTCAACAGGGGGCGCAATACGAGCAGTACTTC. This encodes CASSQQGAQYEQYF.

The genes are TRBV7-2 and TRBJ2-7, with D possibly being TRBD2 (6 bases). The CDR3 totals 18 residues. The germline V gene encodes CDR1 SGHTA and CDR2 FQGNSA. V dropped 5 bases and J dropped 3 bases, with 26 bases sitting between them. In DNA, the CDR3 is TGTGCCAGCAGCCCCGGAGGAGGGACGGCGATGTCAAACTACGAGCAGTACTTC. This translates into CASSPGGGTAMSNYEQYF.

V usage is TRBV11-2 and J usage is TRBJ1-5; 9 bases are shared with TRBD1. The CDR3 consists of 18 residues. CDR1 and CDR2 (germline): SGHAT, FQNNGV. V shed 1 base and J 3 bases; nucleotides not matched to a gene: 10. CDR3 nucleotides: TGTGCCAGCAGCTTAGGCCCGGCGGGACAGGGAACCAATCAGCCCCAGCATTTT. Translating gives CASSLGPAGQGTNQPQHF.

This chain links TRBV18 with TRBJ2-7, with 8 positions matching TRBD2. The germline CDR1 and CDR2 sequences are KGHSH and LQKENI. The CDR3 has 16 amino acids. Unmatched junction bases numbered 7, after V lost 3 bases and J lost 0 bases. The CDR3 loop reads CASSPSGREVSYEQYF. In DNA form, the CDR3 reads TGTGCCAGCTCACCTTCTGGGCGGGAGGTCTCCTACGAGCAGTACTTC.

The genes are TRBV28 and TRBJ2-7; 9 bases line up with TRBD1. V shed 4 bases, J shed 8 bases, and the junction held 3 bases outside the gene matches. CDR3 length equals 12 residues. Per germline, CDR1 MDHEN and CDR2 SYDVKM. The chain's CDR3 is CASSYRGPKQYF. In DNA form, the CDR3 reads TGTGCCAGCAGTTACAGGGGGCCGAAGCAGTACTTC.

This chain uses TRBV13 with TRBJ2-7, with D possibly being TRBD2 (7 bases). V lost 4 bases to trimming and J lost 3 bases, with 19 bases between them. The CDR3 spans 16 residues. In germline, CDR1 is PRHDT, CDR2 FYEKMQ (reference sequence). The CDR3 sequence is CASSYLSSRGHYEQYF. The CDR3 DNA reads TGTGCCAGCAGCTACCTCTCCTCGCGGGGGCACTACGAGCAGTACTTC.